This T cell receptor beta chain originates from a study of shared clonotypes between healthy human individuals. Notes on the study in general: Clonotypes that were shared across a few donors made up 4% to 6% of naive CD4 clonotypes.

The junction had 2 bases not matched to a gene; V was cut back by 6 bases and J by 4 bases. CDR1 and CDR2 from the germline V gene are MNHEY and SVGAGI. This CDR3 has 13 amino acids. Healthy adults negative for HIV, lacking recent acute infections or vaccinations, served as donors. Original processing methods: ImmunoSEQ sequences covered only the junction and lacked quality scores; filtering therefore differed. TCRdb's copy holds only in-frame clones and misses some; the assay was immunoSEQ multiplex PCR. V and J calls and clone size are as listed in that table; D and trimming were resolved from the DNA. This sample carries roughly 2,300,000 clones, around 92% of them seen once, and the ten largest clones take roughly 0.34%. On this clone: Antigen specificity is unknown. Other DNA sequences from this sample encode an identical CDR3 as well.

The TCR sequence derives from a man aged 18 to 30 in good health. Some clones in this sample may be carry-over from other donors' samples. This chain connects TRBV6-5 to TRBJ2-2; 7 positions agree with TRBD1. Sequencing was carried out using naive CD4+ T cells from PBMCs. Subset specified: CD45RA+ positively selected. The CDR3: CASSRQGTGELFF. CDR3 DNA: TGTGCCAGCAGCCGACAGGGCACCGGGGAGCTGTTTTTT.